The 3 T cell receptor beta chains in this list originate from one sample, sequenced in a study of beta chain features in type 1 diabetes. Overall study results and limits: Among all four CD4+ subsets, Type 1 diabetes patients had TCRB CDR3s that were moderately but significantly shorter.

Antigen specificity for these receptors is unknown. The whole isolated RNA underwent reverse transcription, so sequencing captured expressed TCRB transcripts. Measured with immunoSEQ multiplex PCR; TCRdb has only the in-frame clones, and not every one. The table shows 300,000 to 400,000 clones, with around 10% occurring only once. The material sequenced was central memory CD4+ T cells from blood. The receptor set was obtained from a man aged 25 to 40 with type 1 diabetes.

The chain couples TRBV6-5 to TRBJ2-1; D ambiguous. This CDR3 has 12 amino acids. V was clipped by 8 bases and J by 2 bases, with 7 bases between them. CDR1 is MNHEY and CDR2 is SVGAGI in the germline V gene. The chain's CDR3 is CASRSTYNEQFF. The CDR3 bases are TGTGCCAGCCGCAGCACCTACAATGAGCAGTTCTTC.

This clone was seen a few times. The V and J genes are TRBV15 and TRBJ2-7; possible D gene TRBD1, 5 bases. The length of the CDR3 is 14 residues. V was shortened by 0 bases and J by 3 bases, with 9 bases between the two germline ends. Germline V gene data show CDR1 as LNHNV and CDR2 as YYDKDF (reference sequence). Here the CDR3 reads CATSRDPGNYEQYF. CDR3 sequence (DNA): TGTGCCACCAGCAGAGATCCAGGGAACTACGAGCAGTACTTC.

This clone was recorded at least ten times. This sequence joins TRBV28 and TRBJ2-1; 9 bases fit TRBD1. V dropped 4 bases and J dropped 7; count of bases not matched to a gene: 8. The CDR3 consists of 15 residues. Germline assignment: CDR1 MDHEN and CDR2 SYDVKM. The CDR3 nucleotides are TGTGCCAGCAGTTCCTCGGGGACAGGGCGGAATGAGCAGTTCTTC. Its translation is CASSSSGTGRNEQFF.